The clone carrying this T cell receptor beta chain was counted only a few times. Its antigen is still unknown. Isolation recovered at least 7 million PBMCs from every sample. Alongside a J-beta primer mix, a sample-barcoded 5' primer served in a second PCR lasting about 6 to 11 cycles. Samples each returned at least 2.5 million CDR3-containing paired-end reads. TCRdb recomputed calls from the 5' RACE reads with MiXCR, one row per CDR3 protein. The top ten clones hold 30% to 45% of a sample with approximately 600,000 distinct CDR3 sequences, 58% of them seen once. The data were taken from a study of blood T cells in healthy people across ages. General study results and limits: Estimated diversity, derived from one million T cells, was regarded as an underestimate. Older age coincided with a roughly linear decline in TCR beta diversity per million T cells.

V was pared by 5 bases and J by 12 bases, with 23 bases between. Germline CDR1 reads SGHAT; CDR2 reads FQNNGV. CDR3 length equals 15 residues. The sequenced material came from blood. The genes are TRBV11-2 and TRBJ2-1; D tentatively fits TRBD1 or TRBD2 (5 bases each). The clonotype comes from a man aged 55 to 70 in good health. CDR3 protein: CASSHGGRQSLGQFF. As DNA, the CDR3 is TGTGCCAGCAGCCATGGGGGACGACAGTCCCTAGGGCAGTTCTTC.